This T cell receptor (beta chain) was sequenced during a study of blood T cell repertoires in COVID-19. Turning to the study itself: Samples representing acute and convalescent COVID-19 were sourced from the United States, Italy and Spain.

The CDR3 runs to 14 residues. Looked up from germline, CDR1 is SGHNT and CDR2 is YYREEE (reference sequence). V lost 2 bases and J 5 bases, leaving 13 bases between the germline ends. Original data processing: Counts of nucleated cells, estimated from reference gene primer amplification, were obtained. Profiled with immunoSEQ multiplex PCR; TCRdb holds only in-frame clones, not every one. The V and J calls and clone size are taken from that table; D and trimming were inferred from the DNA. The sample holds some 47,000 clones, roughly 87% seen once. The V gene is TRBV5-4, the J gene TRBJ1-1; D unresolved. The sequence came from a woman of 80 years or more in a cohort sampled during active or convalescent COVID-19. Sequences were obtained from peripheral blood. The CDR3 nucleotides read TGTGCCAGCAGCTTTGAGGCCAGGAGGACTGAAGCTTTCTTT. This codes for CASSFEARRTEAFF.